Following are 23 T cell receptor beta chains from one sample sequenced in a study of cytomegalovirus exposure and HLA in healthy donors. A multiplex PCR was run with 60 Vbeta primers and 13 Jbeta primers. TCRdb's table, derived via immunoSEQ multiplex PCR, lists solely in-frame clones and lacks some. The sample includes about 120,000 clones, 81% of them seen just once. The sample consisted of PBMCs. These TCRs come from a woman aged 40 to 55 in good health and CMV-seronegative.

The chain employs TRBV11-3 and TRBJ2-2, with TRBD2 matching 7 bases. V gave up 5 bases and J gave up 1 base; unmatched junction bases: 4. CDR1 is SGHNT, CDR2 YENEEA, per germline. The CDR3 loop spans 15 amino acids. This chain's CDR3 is CASSRSGKNTGELFF. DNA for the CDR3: TGTGCCAGCAGCCGAAGCGGGAAGAACACCGGGGAGCTGTTTTTT.

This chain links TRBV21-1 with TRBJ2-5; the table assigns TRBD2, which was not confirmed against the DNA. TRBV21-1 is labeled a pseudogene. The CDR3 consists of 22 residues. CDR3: CASSKVGTPGLAGEGPRETQYF. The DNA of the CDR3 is TGTGCCAGCAGCAAAGTAGGGACTCCAGGACTAGCGGGAGAAGGCCCTCGGGAGACCCAGTACTTC.

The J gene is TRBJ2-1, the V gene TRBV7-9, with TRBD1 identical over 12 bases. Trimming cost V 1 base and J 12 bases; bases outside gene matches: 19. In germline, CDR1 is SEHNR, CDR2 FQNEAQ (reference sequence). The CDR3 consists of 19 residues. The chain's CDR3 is CASSLGWGQGAGGGVGQFF. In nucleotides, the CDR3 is TGTGCCAGCAGCTTAGGGTGGGGACAGGGGGCCGGCGGGGGGGTGGGGCAGTTCTTC.

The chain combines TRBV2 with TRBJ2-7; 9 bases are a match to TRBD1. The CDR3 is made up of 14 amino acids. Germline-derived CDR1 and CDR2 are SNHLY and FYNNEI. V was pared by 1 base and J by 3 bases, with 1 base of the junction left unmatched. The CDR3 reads CASSEGGQGYEQYF. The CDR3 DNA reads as TGTGCCAGCAGTGAAGGGGGACAGGGCTACGAGCAGTACTTC.

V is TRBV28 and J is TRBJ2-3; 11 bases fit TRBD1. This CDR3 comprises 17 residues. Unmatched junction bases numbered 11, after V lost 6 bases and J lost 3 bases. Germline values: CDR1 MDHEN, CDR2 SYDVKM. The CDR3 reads CASSLGGRDRGTDTQYF. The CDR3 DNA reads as TGTGCCAGCAGCTTGGGTGGGAGGGACAGGGGGACAGATACGCAGTATTTT.

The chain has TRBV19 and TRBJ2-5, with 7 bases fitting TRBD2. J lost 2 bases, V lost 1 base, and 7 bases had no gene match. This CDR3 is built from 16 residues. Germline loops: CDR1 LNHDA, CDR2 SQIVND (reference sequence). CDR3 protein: CASSIGRASGQETQYF. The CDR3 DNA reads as TGTGCCAGTAGTATAGGAAGGGCTAGCGGACAAGAGACCCAGTACTTC.

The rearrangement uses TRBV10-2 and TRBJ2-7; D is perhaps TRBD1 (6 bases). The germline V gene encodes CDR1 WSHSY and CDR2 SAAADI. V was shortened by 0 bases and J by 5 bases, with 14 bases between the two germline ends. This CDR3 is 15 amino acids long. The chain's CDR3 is CASSESTGFRDEQYF. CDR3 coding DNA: TGCGCCAGCAGTGAGTCGACAGGCTTCCGGGACGAGCAGTACTTC.

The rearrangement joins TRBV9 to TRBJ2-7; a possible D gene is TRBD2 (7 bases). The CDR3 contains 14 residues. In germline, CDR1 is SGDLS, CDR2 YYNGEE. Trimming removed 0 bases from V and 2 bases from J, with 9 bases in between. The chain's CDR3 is CASSVEGGPYEQYF. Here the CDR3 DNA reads TGTGCCAGCAGCGTAGAGGGGGGGCCCTACGAGCAGTACTTC.

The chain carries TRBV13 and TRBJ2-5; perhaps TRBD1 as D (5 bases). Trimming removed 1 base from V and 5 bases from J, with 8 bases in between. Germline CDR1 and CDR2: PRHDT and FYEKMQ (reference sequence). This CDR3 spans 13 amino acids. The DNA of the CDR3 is TGTGCCAGCAGCTTAGTGGGGCGGGAGACCCAGTACTTC. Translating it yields CASSLVGRETQYF.

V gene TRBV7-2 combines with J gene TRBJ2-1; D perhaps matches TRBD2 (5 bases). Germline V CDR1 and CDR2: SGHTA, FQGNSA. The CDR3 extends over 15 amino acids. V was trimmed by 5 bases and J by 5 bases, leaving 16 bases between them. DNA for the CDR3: TGTGCCAGCAGCCTAGGGCCGGGAAGTAACAATGAGCAGTTCTTC. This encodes CASSLGPGSNNEQFF. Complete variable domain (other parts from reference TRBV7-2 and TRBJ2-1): GAGVSQSPSNKVTEKGKDVELRCDPISGHTALYWYRQSLGQGLEFLIYFQGNSAPDKSGLPSDRFSAERTGGSVSTLTIQRTQQEDSAVYLCASSLGPGSNNEQFFGPGTRLTVL.

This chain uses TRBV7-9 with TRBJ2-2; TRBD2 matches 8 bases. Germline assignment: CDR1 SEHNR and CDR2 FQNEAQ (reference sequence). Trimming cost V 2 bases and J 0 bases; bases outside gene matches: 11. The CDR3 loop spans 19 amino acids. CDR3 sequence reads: CASSLKSGLAGSNTGELFF. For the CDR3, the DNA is TGTGCCAGCAGCTTAAAATCCGGACTAGCCGGTTCGAACACCGGGGAGCTGTTTTTT.

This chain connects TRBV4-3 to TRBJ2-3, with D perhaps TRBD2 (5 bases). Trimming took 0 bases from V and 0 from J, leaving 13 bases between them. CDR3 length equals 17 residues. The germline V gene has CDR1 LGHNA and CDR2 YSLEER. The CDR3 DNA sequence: TGCGCCAGCAGCCAAGATCCCCCGGGAACTAGCACAGATACGCAGTATTTT. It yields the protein CASSQDPPGTSTDTQYF.

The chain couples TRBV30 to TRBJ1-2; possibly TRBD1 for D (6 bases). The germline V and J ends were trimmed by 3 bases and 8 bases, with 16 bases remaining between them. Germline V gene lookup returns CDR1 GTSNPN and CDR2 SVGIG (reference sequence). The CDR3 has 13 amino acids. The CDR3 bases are TGTGCCTGGAGGAGAAGCGCCCAGGGGGGCTACACCTTC. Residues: CAWRRSAQGGYTF.

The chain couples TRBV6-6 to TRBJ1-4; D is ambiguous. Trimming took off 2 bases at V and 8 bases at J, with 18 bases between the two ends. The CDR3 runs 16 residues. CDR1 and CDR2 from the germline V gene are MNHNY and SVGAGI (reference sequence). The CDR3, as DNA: TGTGCCAGCAGTTACCGGGGTTACGGAACCCGAGAAAAACTGTTTTTT. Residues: CASSYRGYGTREKLFF.

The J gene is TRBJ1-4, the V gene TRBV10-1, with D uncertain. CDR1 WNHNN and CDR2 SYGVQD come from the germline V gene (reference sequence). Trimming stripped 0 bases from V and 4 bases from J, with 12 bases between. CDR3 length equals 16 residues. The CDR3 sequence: CASSESKDTLNEKLFF. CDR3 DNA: TGCGCCAGCAGTGAGTCGAAAGATACTCTTAATGAAAAACTGTTTTTT.

CDR3 bases: TGTGCCAGCAGCGTGACAGGGGGCAAGGAGCAGTACTTC. Its protein product is CASSVTGGKEQYF. The gene calls are TRBV27 and TRBJ2-7, with 10 bases fitting TRBD1. The CDR3 contains 13 residues. Germline CDR1 and CDR2: MNHEY and SMNVEV (reference sequence). V shed 6 bases, J shed 7 bases, and the junction held 6 bases outside the gene matches.

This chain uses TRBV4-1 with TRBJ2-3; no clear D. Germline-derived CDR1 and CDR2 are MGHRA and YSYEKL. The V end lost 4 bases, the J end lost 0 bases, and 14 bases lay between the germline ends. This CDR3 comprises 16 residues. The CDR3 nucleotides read TGCGCCAGCAGCCCCGGTCCGGGTCCAAGCACAGATACGCAGTATTTT. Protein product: CASSPGPGPSTDTQYF.

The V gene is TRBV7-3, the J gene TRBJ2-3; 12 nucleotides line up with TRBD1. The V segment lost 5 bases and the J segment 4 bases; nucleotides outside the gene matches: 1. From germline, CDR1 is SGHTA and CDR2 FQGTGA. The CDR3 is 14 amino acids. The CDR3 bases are TGTGCCAGCAGCGGGACAGGGGGCGCAGATACGCAGTATTTT. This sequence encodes CASSGTGGADTQYF. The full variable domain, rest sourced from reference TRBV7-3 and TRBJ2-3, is GAGVSQTPSNKVTEKGKYVELRCDPISGHTALYWYRQSLGQGPEFLIYFQGTGAADDSGLPNDRFFAVRPEGSVSTLKIQRTERGDSAVYLCASSGTGGADTQYFGPGTRLTVL.

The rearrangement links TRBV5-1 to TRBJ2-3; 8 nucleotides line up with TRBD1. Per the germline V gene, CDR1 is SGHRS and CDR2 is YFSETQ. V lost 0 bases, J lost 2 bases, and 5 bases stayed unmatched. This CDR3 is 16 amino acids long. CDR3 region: CASSLVGQAYTDTQYF. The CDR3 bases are TGCGCCAGCAGCTTGGTGGGACAGGCTTACACAGATACGCAGTATTTT.

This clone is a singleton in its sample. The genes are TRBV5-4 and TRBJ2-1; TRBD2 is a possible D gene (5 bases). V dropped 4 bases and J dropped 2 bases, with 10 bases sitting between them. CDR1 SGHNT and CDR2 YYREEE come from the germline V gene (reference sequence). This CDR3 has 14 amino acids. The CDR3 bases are TGTGCCAGCAGCCCGAGCGGCACCTACAATGAGCAGTTCTTC. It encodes CASSPSGTYNEQFF. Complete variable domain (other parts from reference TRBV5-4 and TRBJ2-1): ETGVTQSPTHLIKTRGQQVTLRCSSQSGHNTVSWYQQALGQGPQFIFQYYREEENGRGNFPPRFSGLQFPNYSSELNVNALELDDSALYLCASSPSGTYNEQFFGPGTRLTVL.

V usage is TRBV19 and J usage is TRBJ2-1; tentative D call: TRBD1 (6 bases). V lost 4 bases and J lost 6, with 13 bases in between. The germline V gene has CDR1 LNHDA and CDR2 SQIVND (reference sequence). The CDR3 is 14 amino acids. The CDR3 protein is CASSTNGQINEQFF. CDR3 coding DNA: TGTGCCAGTAGTACGAATGGACAGATCAATGAGCAGTTCTTC.

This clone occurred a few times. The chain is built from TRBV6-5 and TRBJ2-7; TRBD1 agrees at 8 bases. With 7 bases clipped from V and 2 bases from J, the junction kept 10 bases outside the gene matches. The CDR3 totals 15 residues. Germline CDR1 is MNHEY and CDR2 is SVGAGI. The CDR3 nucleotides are TGTGCCAGCAAAAACCGGGACAGGTTAGCCTACGAGCAGTACTTC. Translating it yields CASKNRDRLAYEQYF.

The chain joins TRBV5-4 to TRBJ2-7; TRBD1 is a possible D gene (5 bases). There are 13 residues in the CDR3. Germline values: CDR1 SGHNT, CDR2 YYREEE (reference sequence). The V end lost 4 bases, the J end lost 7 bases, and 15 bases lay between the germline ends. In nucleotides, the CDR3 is TGTGCCAGCAGCGGGGCCGTGGCGGAGGAGCAGTACTTC. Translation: CASSGAVAEEQYF.